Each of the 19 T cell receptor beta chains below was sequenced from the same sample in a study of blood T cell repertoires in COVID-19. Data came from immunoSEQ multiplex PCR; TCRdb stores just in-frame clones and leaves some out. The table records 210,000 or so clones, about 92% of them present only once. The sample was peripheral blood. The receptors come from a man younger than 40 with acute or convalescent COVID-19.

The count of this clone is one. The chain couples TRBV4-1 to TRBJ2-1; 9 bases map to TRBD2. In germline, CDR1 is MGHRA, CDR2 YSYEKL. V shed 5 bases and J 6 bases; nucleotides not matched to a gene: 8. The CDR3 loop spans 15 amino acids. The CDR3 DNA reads TGCGCCAGCAGCGCCCTCGCGGGAGGGTCCAATGAGCAGTTCTTC. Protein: CASSALAGGSNEQFF.

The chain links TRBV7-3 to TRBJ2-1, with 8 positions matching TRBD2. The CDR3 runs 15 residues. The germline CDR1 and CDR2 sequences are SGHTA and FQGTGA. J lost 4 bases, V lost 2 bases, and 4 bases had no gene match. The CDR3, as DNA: TGTGCCAGCAGCTTACGAGCGGGAGCGTACAATGAGCAGTTCTTC. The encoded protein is CASSLRAGAYNEQFF.

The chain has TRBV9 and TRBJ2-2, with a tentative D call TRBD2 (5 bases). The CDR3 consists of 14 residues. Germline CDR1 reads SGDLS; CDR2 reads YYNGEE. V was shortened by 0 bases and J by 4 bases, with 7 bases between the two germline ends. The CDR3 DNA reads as TGTGCCAGCAGCGTAGGAGGGAGCACCGGGGAGCTGTTTTTT. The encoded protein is CASSVGGSTGELFF.

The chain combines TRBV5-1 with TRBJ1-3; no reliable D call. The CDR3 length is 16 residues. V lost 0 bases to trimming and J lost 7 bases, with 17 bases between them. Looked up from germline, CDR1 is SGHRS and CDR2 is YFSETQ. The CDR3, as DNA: TGCGCCAGCAGCTTGGAGAGACTGGGTCTTGGGAACACCATATATTTT. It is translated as CASSLERLGLGNTIYF.

CDR3 loop: CASSLSGTGRDTQYF. The DNA of the CDR3 is TGTGCCAGCAGCTTATCCGGGACAGGGCGGGATACGCAGTATTTT. This rearrangement joins TRBV9 to TRBJ2-3; TRBD1 agrees at 9 bases. CDR3 length: 15 amino acids. CDR1 is SGDLS, CDR2 YYNGEE, per germline. Germline trimming cut 4 bases from V and 6 bases from J; bases unmatched to any gene: 9.

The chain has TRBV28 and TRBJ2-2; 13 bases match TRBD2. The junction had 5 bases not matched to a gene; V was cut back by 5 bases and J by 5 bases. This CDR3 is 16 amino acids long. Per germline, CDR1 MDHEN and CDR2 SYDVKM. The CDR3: CASSPRTSGGTGELFF. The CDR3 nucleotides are TGTGCCAGCAGTCCCCGGACTAGCGGGGGAACCGGGGAGCTGTTTTTT.

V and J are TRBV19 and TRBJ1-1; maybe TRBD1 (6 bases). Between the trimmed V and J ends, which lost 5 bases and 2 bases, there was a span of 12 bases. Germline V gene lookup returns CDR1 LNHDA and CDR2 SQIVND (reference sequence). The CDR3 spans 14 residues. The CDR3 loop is CASSPGQKNTEAFF. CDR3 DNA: TGTGCCAGTAGTCCCGGACAGAAAAACACTGAAGCTTTCTTT.

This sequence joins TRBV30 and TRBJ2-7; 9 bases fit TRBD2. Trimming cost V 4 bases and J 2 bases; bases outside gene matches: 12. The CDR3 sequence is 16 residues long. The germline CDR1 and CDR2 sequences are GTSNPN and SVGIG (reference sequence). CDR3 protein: CAWKGESSGRAYEQYF. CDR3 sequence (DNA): TGTGCCTGGAAGGGGGAGAGTAGCGGGAGAGCCTACGAGCAGTACTTC. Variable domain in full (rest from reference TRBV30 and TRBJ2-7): SQTIHQWPATLVQPVGSPLSLECTVEGTSNPNLYWYRQAAGRGLQLLFYSVGIGQISSEVPQNLSASRPQDRQFILSSKKLLLSDSGFYLCAWKGESSGRAYEQYFGPGTRLTVT.

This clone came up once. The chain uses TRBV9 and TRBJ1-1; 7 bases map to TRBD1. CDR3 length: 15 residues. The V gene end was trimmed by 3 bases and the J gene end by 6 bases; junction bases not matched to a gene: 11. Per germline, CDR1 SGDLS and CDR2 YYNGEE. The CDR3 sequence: CASSDRGAFGAEAFF. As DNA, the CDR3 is TGTGCCAGCAGCGACAGGGGCGCGTTTGGAGCTGAAGCTTTCTTT.

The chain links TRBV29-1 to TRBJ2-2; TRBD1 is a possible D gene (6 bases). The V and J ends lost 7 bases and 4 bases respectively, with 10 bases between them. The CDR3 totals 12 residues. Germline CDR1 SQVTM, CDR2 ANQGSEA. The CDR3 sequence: CSGKGGTGELFF. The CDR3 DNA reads TGCAGCGGTAAAGGGGGCACCGGGGAGCTGTTTTTT.

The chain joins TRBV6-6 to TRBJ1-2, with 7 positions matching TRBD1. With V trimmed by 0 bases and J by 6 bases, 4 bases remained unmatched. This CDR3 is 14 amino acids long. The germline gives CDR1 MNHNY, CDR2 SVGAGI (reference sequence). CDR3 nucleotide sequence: TGTGCCAGCAGTTACTCGGGCAGGGGGAATGGCTACACCTTC. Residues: CASSYSGRGNGYTF.

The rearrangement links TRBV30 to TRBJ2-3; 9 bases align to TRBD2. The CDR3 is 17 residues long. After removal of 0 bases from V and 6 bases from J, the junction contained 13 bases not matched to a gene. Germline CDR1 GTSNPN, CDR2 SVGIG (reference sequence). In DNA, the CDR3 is TGTGCCTGGAGTGTTGGCCTAGCGGGGACCAATGGGGATACGCAGTATTTT. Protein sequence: CAWSVGLAGTNGDTQYF. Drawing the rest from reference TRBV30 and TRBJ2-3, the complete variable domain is SQTIHQWPATLVQPVGSPLSLECTVEGTSNPNLYWYRQAAGRGLQLLFYSVGIGQISSEVPQNLSASRPQDRQFILSSKKLLLSDSGFYLCAWSVGLAGTNGDTQYFGPGTRLTVL.

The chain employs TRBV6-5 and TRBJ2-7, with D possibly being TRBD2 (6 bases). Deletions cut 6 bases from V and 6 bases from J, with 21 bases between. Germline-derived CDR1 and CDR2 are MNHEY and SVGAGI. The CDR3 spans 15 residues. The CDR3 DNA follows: TGTGCCAGCAGACTAGCCACGATGGGTGAGTTCGAGCAGTACTTC. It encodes CASRLATMGEFEQYF.

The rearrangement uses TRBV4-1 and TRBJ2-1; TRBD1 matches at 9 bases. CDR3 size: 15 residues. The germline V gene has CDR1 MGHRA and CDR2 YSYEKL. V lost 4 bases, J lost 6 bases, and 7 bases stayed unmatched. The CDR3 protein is CASSPLGTGTNEQFF. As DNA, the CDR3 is TGCGCCAGCAGCCCTCTCGGGACAGGGACCAATGAGCAGTTCTTC.

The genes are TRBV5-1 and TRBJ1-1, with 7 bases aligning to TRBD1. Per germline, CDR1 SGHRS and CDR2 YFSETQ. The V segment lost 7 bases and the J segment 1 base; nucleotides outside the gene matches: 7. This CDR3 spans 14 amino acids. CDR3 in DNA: TGCGCCAGCGGGGCAGGGGGAAGGAACACTGAAGCTTTCTTT. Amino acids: CASGAGGRNTEAFF.

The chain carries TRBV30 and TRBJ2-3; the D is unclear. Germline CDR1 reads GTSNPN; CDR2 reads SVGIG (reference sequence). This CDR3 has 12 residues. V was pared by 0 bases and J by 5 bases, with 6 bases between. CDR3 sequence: CAWSVARDTQYF. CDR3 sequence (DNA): TGTGCCTGGAGTGTAGCGCGAGATACGCAGTATTTT.

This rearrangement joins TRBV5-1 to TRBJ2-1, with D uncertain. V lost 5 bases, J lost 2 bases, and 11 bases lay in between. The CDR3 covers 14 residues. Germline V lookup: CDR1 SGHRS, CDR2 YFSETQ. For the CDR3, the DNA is TGCGCCAGCAGAGTTTCTAGTGCCTACAATGAGCAGTTCTTC. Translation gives CASRVSSAYNEQFF.

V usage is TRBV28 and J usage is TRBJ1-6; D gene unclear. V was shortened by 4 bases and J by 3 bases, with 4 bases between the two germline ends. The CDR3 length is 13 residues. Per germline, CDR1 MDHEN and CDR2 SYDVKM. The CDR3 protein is CASSYNYNSPLHF. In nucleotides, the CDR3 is TGTGCCAGCAGTTATAACTATAATTCACCCCTCCACTTT. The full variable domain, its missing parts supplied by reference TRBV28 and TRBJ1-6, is DVKVTQSSRYLVKRTGEKVFLECVQDMDHENMFWYRQDPGLGLRLIYFSYDVKMKEKGDIPEGYSVSREKKERFSLILESASTNQTSMYLCASSYNYNSPLHFGNGTRLTVT.

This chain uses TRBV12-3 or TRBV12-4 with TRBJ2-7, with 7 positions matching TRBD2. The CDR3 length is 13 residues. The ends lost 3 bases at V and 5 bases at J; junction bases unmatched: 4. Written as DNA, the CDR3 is TGTGCCAGCAGTTTGGGCGGGAGAAACGAGCAGTACTTC. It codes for CASSLGGRNEQYF.